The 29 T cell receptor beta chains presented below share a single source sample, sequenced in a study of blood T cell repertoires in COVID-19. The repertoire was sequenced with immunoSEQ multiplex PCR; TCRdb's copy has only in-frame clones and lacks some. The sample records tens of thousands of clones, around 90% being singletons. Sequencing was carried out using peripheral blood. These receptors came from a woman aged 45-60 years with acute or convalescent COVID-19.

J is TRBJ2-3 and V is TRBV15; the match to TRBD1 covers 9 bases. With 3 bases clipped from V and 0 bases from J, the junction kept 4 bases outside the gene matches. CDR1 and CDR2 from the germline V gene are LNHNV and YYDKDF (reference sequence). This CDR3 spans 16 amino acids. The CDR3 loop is CATSREGQGSTDTQYF. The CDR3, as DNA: TGTGCCACCAGCAGGGAGGGACAGGGCAGCACAGATACGCAGTATTTT.

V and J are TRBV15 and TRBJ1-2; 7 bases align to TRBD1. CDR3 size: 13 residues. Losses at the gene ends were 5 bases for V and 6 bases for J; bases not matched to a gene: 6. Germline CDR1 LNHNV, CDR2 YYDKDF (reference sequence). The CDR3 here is CATSDRAANGYTF. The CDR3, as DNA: TGTGCCACCAGCGACAGGGCGGCAAATGGCTACACCTTC.

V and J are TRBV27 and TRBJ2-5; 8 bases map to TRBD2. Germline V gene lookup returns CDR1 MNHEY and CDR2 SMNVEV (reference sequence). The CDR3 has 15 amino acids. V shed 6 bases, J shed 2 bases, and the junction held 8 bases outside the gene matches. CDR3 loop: CASRGGTRGQETQYF. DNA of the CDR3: TGTGCCAGCAGGGGAGGGACTAGGGGACAAGAGACCCAGTACTTC.

CDR3 protein: CATRDSLVLEQYF. In DNA form, the CDR3 reads TGTGCCACCCGAGACTCTTTAGTCCTGGAGCAGTACTTC. The J gene is TRBJ2-7, the V gene TRBV15, with D uncertain. The CDR3 has 13 amino acids. V was trimmed by 8 bases and J by 7 bases, leaving 18 bases between them. Germline CDR1 and CDR2: LNHNV and YYDKDF (reference sequence).

Written as DNA, the CDR3 is TGTGCCAGCAGCCAACTTGGGACAGGGGTCGAGCAGTACTTC. Residues: CASSQLGTGVEQYF. The chain links TRBV3-1 (or the pseudogene TRBV3-2) to TRBJ2-7, with 10 bases matching TRBD1. V lost 2 bases and J lost 6; bases outside the gene matches: 4. The CDR3 runs 14 residues. Germline CDR1 LGHDT, CDR2 YNNKEL (reference sequence).

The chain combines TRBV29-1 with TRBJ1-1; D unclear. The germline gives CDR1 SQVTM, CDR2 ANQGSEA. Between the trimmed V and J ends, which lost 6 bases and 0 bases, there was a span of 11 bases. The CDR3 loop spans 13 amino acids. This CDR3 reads CSVARVVNTEAFF. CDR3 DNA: TGCAGCGTAGCTCGGGTGGTGAACACTGAAGCTTTCTTT.

The CDR3 protein is CASSLRGMSNQPQHF. In DNA form, the CDR3 reads TGCGCCAGCAGCTTGCGGGGAATGAGCAATCAGCCCCAGCATTTT. The rearrangement uses TRBV5-1 and TRBJ1-5; D unresolved. Germline loops: CDR1 SGHRS, CDR2 YFSETQ. This CDR3 region has 15 residues. Trimming took off 1 base at V and 1 base at J, with 9 bases between the two ends.

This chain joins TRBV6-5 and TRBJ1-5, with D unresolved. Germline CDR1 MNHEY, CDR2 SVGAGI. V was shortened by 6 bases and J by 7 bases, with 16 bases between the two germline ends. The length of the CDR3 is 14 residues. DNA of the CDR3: TGTGCCAGCAGACCCGCGGGCTCGGACCAGCCCCAGCATTTT. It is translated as CASRPAGSDQPQHF.

As DNA, the CDR3 is TGTGCCAGCAGCCAAGTTCCGGGTGGCTACACCTTC. As protein: CASSQVPGGYTF. The chain is built from TRBV4-2 and TRBJ1-2, with D uncertain. The germline V gene encodes CDR1 LGHNA and CDR2 YNFKEQ. V gave up 1 base and J gave up 7 bases, with 7 bases separating them. The CDR3 length is 12 residues.

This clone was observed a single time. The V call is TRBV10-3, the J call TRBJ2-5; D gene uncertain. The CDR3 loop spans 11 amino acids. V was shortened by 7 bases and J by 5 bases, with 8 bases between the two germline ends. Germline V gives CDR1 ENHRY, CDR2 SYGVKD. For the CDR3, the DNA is TGTGCCATCACCATGAGGGAGACCCAGTACTTC. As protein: CAITMRETQYF.

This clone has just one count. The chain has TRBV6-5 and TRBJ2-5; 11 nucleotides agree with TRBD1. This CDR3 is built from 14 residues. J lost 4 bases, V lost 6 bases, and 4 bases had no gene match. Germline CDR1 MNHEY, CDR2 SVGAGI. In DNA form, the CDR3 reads TGTGCCAGCAGAGGACAGGGGGCTGGAGAGACCCAGTACTTC. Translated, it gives CASRGQGAGETQYF.

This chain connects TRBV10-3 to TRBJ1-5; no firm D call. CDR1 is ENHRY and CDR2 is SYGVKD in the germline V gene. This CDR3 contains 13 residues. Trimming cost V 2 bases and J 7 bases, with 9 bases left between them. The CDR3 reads CAISETRQQPQHF. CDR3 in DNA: TGTGCCATCAGTGAGACCCGCCAGCAGCCCCAGCATTTT.

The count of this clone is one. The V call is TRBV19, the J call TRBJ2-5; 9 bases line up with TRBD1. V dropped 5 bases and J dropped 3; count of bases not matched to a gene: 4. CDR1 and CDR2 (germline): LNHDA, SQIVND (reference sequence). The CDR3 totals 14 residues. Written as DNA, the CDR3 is TGTGCCAGTAGTCCAGGGACAGGGAAAGAGACCCAGTACTTC. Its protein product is CASSPGTGKETQYF.

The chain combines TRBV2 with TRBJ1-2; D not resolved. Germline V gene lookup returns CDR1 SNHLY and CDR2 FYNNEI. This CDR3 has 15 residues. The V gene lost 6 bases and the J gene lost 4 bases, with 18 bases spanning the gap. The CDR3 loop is CASRGGGSHPYGYTF. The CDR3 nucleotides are TGTGCCAGCAGAGGCGGAGGAAGTCACCCCTATGGCTACACCTTC.

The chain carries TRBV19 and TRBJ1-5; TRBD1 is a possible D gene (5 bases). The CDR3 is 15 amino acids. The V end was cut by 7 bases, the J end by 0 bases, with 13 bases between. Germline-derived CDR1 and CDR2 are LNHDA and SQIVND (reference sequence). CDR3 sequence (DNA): TGTGCCAGTATGTGGGAGGGGTATAGCAATCAGCCCCAGCATTTT. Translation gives CASMWEGYSNQPQHF.

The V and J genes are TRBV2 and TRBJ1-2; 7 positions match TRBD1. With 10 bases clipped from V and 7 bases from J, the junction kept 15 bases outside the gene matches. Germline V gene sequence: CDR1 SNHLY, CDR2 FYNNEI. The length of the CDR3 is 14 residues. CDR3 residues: CATRPRDSGGGYTF. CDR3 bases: TGTGCCACCCGACCGAGGGACAGTGGGGGTGGCTACACCTTC.

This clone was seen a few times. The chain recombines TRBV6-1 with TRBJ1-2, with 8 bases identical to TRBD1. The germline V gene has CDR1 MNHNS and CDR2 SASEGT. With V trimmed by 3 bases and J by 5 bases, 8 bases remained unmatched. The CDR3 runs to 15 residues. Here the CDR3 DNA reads TGTGCCAGCAGTGACCAAACGACAGGGGAGTATGGCTACACCTTC. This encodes CASSDQTTGEYGYTF.

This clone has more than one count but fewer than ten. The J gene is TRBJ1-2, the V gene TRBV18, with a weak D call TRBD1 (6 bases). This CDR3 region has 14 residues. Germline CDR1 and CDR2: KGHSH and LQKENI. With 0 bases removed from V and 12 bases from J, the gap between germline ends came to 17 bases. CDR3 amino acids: CASSPPDDRNTNTF. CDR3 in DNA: TGTGCCAGCTCACCACCGGATGACAGGAATACTAACACCTTC.

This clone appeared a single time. CDR3 residues: CARAPPGLRPSTDTQYF. CDR3 nucleotide sequence: TGTGCCAGAGCTCCCCCAGGGCTTAGGCCTAGCACAGATACGCAGTATTTT. The V gene is TRBV27, the J gene TRBJ2-3; maybe TRBD1 (5 bases). The V end was cut by 9 bases, the J end by 0 bases, with 22 bases between. The germline gives CDR1 MNHEY, CDR2 SMNVEV (reference sequence). CDR3 length equals 17 residues.

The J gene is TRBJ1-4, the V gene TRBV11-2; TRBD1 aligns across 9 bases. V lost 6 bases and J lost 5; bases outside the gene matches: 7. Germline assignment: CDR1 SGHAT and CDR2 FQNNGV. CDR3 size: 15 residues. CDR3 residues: CASSHVGTGNEKLFF. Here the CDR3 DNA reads TGTGCCAGCAGTCACGTGGGGACAGGGAATGAAAAACTGTTTTTT.

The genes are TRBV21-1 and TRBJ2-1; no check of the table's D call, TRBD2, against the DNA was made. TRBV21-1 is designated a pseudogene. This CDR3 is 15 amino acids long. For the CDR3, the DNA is TGTGCCAGCAGACTACCTCCGGGAGGTCCGGGTGAGCAGTTCTTC. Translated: CASRLPPGGPGEQFF.

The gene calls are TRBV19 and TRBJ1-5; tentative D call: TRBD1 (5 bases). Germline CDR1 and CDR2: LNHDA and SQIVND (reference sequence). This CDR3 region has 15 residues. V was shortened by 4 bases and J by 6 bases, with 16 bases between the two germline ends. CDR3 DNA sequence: TGTGCCAGTAGTAAAGGGGTAACAAGGAGTCAGCCCCAGCATTTT. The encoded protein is CASSKGVTRSQPQHF.

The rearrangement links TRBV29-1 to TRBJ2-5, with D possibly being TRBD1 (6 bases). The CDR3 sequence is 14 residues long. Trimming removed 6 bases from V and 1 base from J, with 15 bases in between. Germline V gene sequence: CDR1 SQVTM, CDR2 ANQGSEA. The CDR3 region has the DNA TGCAGCGTCGCAGGGGCCTGGGGCCAAGAGACCCAGTACTTC. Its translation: CSVAGAWGQETQYF.

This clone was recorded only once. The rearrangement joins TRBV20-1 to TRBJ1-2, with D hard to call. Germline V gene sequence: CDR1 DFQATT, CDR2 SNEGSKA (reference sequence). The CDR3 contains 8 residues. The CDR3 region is CRTGGYTF. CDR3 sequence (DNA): TGCAGAACGGGGGGCTACACCTTC.

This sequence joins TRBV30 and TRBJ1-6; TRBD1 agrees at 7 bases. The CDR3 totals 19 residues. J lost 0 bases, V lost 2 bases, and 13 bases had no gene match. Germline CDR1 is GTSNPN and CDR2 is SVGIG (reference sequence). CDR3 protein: CAWSCGTDNFSSYNSPLHF. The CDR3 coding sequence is TGTGCCTGGAGTTGTGGGACAGATAATTTTAGCTCCTATAATTCACCCCTCCACTTT.

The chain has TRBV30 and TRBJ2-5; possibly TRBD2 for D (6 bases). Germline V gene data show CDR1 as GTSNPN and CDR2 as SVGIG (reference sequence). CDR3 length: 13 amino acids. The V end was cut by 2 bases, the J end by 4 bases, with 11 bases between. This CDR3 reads CAWSSGLRETQYF. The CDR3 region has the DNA TGTGCCTGGAGTTCGGGACTTCGAGAGACCCAGTACTTC.

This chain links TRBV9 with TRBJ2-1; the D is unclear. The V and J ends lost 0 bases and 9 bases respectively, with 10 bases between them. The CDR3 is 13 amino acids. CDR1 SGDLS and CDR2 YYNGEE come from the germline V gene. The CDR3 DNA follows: TGTGCCAGCAGCGTAGTACGGGTGGGTGAGCAGTTCTTC. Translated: CASSVVRVGEQFF. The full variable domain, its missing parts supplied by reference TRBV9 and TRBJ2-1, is DSGVTQTPKHLITATGQRVTLRCSPRSGDLSVYWYQQSLDQGLQFLIQYYNGEERAKGNILERFSAQQFPDLHSELNLSSLELGDSALYFCASSVVRVGEQFFGPGTRLTVL.

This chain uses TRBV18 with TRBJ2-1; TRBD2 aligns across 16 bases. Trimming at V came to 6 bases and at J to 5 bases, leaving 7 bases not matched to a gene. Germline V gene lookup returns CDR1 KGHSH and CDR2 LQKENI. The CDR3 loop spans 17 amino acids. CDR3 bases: TGTGCCAGCTCCCCGGGACTAGCGGGAGGGCTTGACAATGAGCAGTTCTTC. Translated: CASSPGLAGGLDNEQFF. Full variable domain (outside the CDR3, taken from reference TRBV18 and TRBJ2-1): NAGVMQNPRHLVRRRGQEARLRCSPMKGHSHVYWYRQLPEEGLKFMVYLQKENIIDESGMPKERFSAEFPKEGPSILRIQQVVRGDSAAYFCASSPGLAGGLDNEQFFGPGTRLTVL.

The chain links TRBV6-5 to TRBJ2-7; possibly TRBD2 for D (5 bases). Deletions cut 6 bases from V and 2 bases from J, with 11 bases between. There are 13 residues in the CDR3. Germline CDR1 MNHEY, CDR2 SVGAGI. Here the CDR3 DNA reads TGTGCCAGCAGCCCGGGGTTACCCTACGAGCAGTACTTC. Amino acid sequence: CASSPGLPYEQYF.